This TCR beta chain was retrieved from a study of blood T cell repertoires in COVID-19. V was trimmed by 6 bases and J by 9 bases, leaving 12 bases between them. CDR3 length: 13 amino acids. The protocol was immunoSEQ multiplex PCR, while the TCRdb copy is restricted to in-frame clones and leaves out a portion. The table has a few hundred thousand clones, over 75% seen once. This clone has just a few counts. The TCR was taken from a human donor in a cohort sampled during active COVID-19. The chain couples TRBV12-3 or TRBV12-4 to TRBJ1-6; weak D call: TRBD1 (6 bases). Sample: peripheral blood. As DNA, the CDR3 is TGTGCCAGCAGCCGACAGGAAAGTTCACCCCTCCACTTT. The encoded protein is CASSRQESSPLHF.